One and the same sample provided the 25 T cell receptor beta chains below, sequenced in a study of blood T cells in healthy people across ages. PCR was performed a second time for about 7 to 12 cycles using a sample-barcoded 5' primer and a J-beta primer mix. Each CDR3 protein gets one entry after TCRdb re-called the 5' RACE reads with MiXCR. Seen here are approximately 600,000 distinct CDR3 sequences, about 53% observed once, and the top ten hold 30% to 45%. The specimen sequenced was blood. The receptors derive from a man aged 60-69 years in good health.

A remark on this clonotype: Mismatch with germline at one junction end may stem from a read error. The CDR3 DNA sequence: TGTGTCATCGGGGGACGGGGTGAGACCCAGTACTTC. Residues: CVIGGRGETQYF. The chain employs TRBV10-3 and TRBJ2-5, with TRBD2 as a possible D gene (6 bases). In germline, CDR1 is ENHRY, CDR2 SYGVKD. The CDR3 consists of 12 residues.

The rearrangement links TRBV6-6 to TRBJ2-2, with D tentatively TRBD1 or TRBD2 (6 bases each). Deletions cut 2 bases from V and 4 bases from J, with 14 bases between. Germline V gene lookup returns CDR1 MNHNY and CDR2 SVGAGI (reference sequence). This CDR3 contains 16 residues. CDR3 nucleotide sequence: TGTGCCAGCAGTTACGTGGGGGGCGCGGGCACCGGGGAGCTGTTTTTT. It codes for CASSYVGGAGTGELFF.

V gene TRBV7-9 combines with J gene TRBJ1-4; unclear D gene. The CDR3 consists of 11 residues. Germline V gives CDR1 SEHNR, CDR2 FQNEAQ (reference sequence). V was trimmed by 6 bases and J by 13 bases, leaving 12 bases between them. This CDR3 is CASSPLQGLFF. As DNA, the CDR3 is TGTGCCAGCAGTCCGCTTCAAGGACTGTTTTTT.

V is TRBV15 and J is TRBJ1-6; D gene unclear. V lost 0 bases and J lost 10, with 13 bases in between. The CDR3 is made up of 15 amino acids. Germline V gene data show CDR1 as LNHNV and CDR2 as YYDKDF (reference sequence). CDR3 protein: CATSRDGVSGSPLHF. CDR3 DNA sequence: TGTGCCACCAGCAGAGACGGGGTTTCAGGATCACCCCTCCACTTT.

This chain uses TRBV6-6 with TRBJ2-7; D unclear. CDR3 length: 13 residues. The germline gives CDR1 MNHNY, CDR2 SVGAGI (reference sequence). Trimming pared 6 bases from V and 3 bases from J, leaving 12 bases between. This CDR3 is CASSLPVGYEQYF. For the CDR3, the DNA is TGTGCCAGCAGCCTCCCAGTCGGCTACGAGCAGTACTTC.

This chain uses TRBV6-1 with TRBJ1-4; D is perhaps TRBD1 (6 bases). Germline V CDR1 and CDR2: MNHNS, SASEGT. The CDR3 runs 15 residues. Trimming took off 2 bases at V and 6 bases at J, with 13 bases between the two ends. The CDR3 nucleotides are TGTGCCAGCAGTGAAACCCAGGGGAGAGATGAAAAACTGTTTTTT. Translated: CASSETQGRDEKLFF.

The rearrangement links TRBV11-2 to TRBJ1-2; no definite D call. The length of the CDR3 is 13 residues. CDR1 and CDR2 from the germline V gene are SGHAT and FQNNGV. V lost 3 bases and J lost 5, with 10 bases in between. CDR3: CASSLDGLYGYTF. In nucleotides, the CDR3 is TGTGCCAGCAGCTTGGACGGATTGTATGGCTACACCTTC. Using reference TRBV11-2 and TRBJ1-2 for the parts outside the CDR3, the full variable domain is EAGVAQSPRYKIIEKRQSVAFWCNPISGHATLYWYQQILGQGPKLLIQFQNNGVVDDSQLPKDRFSAERLKGVDSTLKIQPAKLEDSAVYLCASSLDGLYGYTFGSGTRLTVV.

In this sample, this clonotype turned up once. The chain joins TRBV7-9 to TRBJ1-6; D remains unclear. The length of the CDR3 is 14 residues. The V end was cut by 2 bases, the J end by 10 bases, with 12 bases between. Looked up from germline, CDR1 is SEHNR and CDR2 is FQNEAQ (reference sequence). CDR3 loop: CASSLNDGNSPLHF. The CDR3 DNA is TGTGCCAGCAGCTTAAATGACGGAAACTCACCCCTCCACTTT.

This clonotype showed up just a few times. The rearrangement joins TRBV6-5 to TRBJ2-4; 8 nucleotides align to TRBD2. The CDR3 spans 16 residues. V shed 2 bases and J 3 bases; nucleotides not matched to a gene: 6. Germline V gene sequence: CDR1 MNHEY, CDR2 SVGAGI. Here the CDR3 DNA reads TGTGCCAGCAGTTACACCCCTCTAGCGGGCAAAAACATTCAGTACTTC. This gives the protein CASSYTPLAGKNIQYF.

The chain couples TRBV7-8 to TRBJ2-1; maybe TRBD1 (5 bases). Trimming stripped 0 bases from V and 5 bases from J, with 14 bases between. The CDR3 loop spans 16 amino acids. Germline V gene lookup returns CDR1 SGHVS and CDR2 FQNEAQ. This CDR3 is CASSLAHRLRDNEQFF. In DNA, the CDR3 is TGTGCCAGCAGCTTAGCCCACAGGCTAAGGGACAATGAGCAGTTCTTC. Based on the CDR3 plus reference TRBV7-8 and TRBJ2-1, the full variable domain is GAGVSQSPRYKVAKRGQDVALRCDPISGHVSLFWYQQALGQGPEFLTYFQNEAQLDKSGLPSDRFFAERPEGSVSTLKIQRTQQEDSAVYLCASSLAHRLRDNEQFFGPGTRLTVL.

The genes are TRBV20-1 and TRBJ2-3; TRBD1 or TRBD2 may be the D gene (5 bases each). Per germline, CDR1 DFQATT and CDR2 SNEGSKA (reference sequence). The ends were cut back, 3 bases at V and 1 base at J, with 11 bases in the middle. The CDR3 consists of 14 residues. The CDR3 nucleotides read TGCAGTGCTAGCTCTAGCAGGGGCACAGATACGCAGTATTTT. This codes for CSASSSRGTDTQYF.

The chain couples TRBV3-1 to TRBJ2-5, with D perhaps matching TRBD2 (6 bases). The DNA end is a closer match to TRBJ2-1, so the J assignment may be wrong. Germline loops: CDR1 LGHDT, CDR2 YNNKEL (reference sequence). This CDR3 spans 15 amino acids. In nucleotides, the CDR3 is TGTGCCAGCAGCCCTACTAGGACTAATGAAGGGACCCAGTTCTTC. It translates to CASSPTRTNEGTQFF.

The chain uses TRBV21-1 and TRBJ2-7; the table's TRBD1 call for D was not verified on the DNA. TRBV21-1 counts as a pseudogene. The CDR3 is made up of 16 amino acids. The CDR3 DNA follows: TGTGCCAGCAGCAAAAGGTGGGAGGGACAGGGGTACGAGCAGTACTTC. Its translation is CASSKRWEGQGYEQYF.

The V call is TRBV3-1, the J call TRBJ2-5; D remains unclear. CDR3 length: 14 residues. Germline CDR1 is LGHDT and CDR2 is YNNKEL (reference sequence). Trimming took off 4 bases at V and 7 bases at J, with 16 bases between the two ends. This chain's CDR3 is CASSPLGSARTQYF. DNA for the CDR3: TGTGCCAGCAGCCCCCTAGGTTCCGCGAGGACCCAGTACTTC.

Worth noting for this clonotype: The conserved phenylalanine or tryptophan is not found at the CDR3 terminus, so this likely reflects a read error. This chain connects TRBV10-3 to TRBJ1-2; TRBD1 aligns across 9 bases. Germline V gene data show CDR1 as ENHRY and CDR2 as SYGVKD. Germline trimming cut 8 bases from V and 2 bases from J; bases unmatched to any gene: 9. CDR3 length: 15 residues. In DNA form, the CDR3 reads TGTGCCATCCATCACACCGGGACAGGGAACTATGGCTACACCTTA. Protein sequence: CAIHHTGTGNYGYTL.

In the case of this clonotype: A much larger clone is a single base away; this may be a read error. The V gene is TRBV29-1, the J gene TRBJ2-3, with 7 nucleotides matching TRBD1. The germline CDR1 and CDR2 sequences are SQVTM and ANQGSEA. The CDR3 consists of 13 residues. CDR3 coding DNA: TGCGGCGTTGAACCCCAGGGGGAAGGTACGCAGTATTTT. It is translated as CGVEPQGEGTQYF.

CDR3 amino acids: CASSLKTYEQYF. The CDR3 nucleotides are TGTGCCAGCAGCCTTAAAACCTACGAGCAGTACTTC. This chain links TRBV5-6 with TRBJ2-7; D is uncertain. CDR3 size: 12 residues. Per the germline V gene, CDR1 is SGHDT and CDR2 is YYEEEE. V dropped 4 bases and J dropped 2 bases, with 7 bases sitting between them.

This clonotype was seen a few times. The chain links TRBV28 to TRBJ2-7; D perhaps matches TRBD1 (6 bases). Germline V CDR1 and CDR2: MDHEN, SYDVKM. There are 15 residues in the CDR3. Trimming took 5 bases from V and 0 from J, leaving 14 bases between them. The CDR3 DNA reads as TGTGCCAGCAGTGGACGGGACACTTTCTCCTACGAGCAGTACTTC. Protein: CASSGRDTFSYEQYF.

This clonotype has a handful of counts. The chain couples TRBV5-1 to TRBJ2-3; 7 nucleotides line up with TRBD1. V shed 5 bases, J shed 5 bases, and the junction held 8 bases outside the gene matches. The CDR3 consists of 14 residues. Germline V gene lookup returns CDR1 SGHRS and CDR2 YFSETQ. The CDR3 is CASRAGTVGDTQYF. CDR3 coding DNA: TGCGCCAGCAGGGCCGGGACAGTTGGAGATACGCAGTATTTT.

The table lists this clonotype with a few counts. The rearrangement uses TRBV6-6 and TRBJ2-4, with D perhaps TRBD1 (6 bases). The end of the DNA fits TRBJ2-7 better, so the J call may be wrong. Per the germline V gene, CDR1 is MNHNY and CDR2 is SVGAGI (reference sequence). This CDR3 region has 13 residues. CDR3 residues: CASSPEGVGEQYF. The CDR3, as DNA: TGTGCCAGCAGCCCCGAGGGGGTTGGCGAGCAGTACTTC.

There are many counts of this clonotype. The chain uses TRBV7-8 and TRBJ2-7; D possibly uses TRBD1 or TRBD2 (5 bases each). The germline gives CDR1 SGHVS, CDR2 FQNEAQ. V gave up 5 bases and J gave up 2 bases, with 10 bases separating them. This CDR3 is 13 amino acids long. CDR3 amino acids: CASSLGTTYEQYF. The CDR3, as DNA: TGTGCCAGCAGCCTCGGGACGACCTACGAGCAGTACTTC.

The rearrangement uses TRBV27 and TRBJ2-3, with 9 bases that match TRBD1. This CDR3 is 13 amino acids long. Germline assignment: CDR1 MNHEY and CDR2 SMNVEV (reference sequence). V was clipped by 2 bases and J by 14 bases; unmatched bases: 8. The CDR3 loop reads CASSLMGQGWWYF. The DNA for the CDR3 is TGTGCCAGCAGTTTAATGGGACAGGGCTGGTGGTATTTT.

The chain has TRBV29-1 and TRBJ2-5; TRBD2 aligns across 10 bases. The assigned J gene may be wrong: the sequence end matches TRBJ2-7 better. The CDR3 covers 14 residues. Germline loops: CDR1 SQVTM, CDR2 ANQGSEA. The CDR3 nucleotides read TGCAGCGTTATACCAGGACTAGCGGATTACGAGCAGTACTTC. Its protein is CSVIPGLADYEQYF.

This clonotype occurred a few times. The chain links TRBV10-3 to TRBJ2-1; 9 bases are shared with TRBD2. This CDR3 is 15 amino acids long. Germline trimming cut 5 bases from V and 3 bases from J; bases unmatched to any gene: 5. Germline CDR1 and CDR2: ENHRY and SYGVKD. CDR3 nucleotides: TGTGCCATCAGTAGTAGCGGGGGAATCTACAATGAGCAGTTCTTC. This sequence encodes CAISSSGGIYNEQFF.

This chain uses TRBV15 with TRBJ2-4, with TRBD2 identical over 8 bases. The end of the DNA aligns better with TRBJ2-7, so the J call may be wrong. Germline lookup yields CDR1 LNHNV and CDR2 YYDKDF (reference sequence). The CDR3 runs 14 residues. Here the CDR3 DNA reads TGTGCCACCAGCAGAGAGCGGGGGGCCTACGAGCAGTACTTC. This sequence encodes CATSRERGAYEQYF.